This T cell receptor (beta chain) was captured in a study of technical replicates of blood from a few donors. Clones were read by immunoSEQ multiplex PCR, and TCRdb kept only the in-frame ones, dropping some. The sample lists tens of thousands of clones; more than 75% were seen once. The sample was PBMCs. The origin of this receptor is a human donor in good health. Some clones in this sample may be carry-over from other donors' samples.

The CDR3 reads CASSPQLGEAETQETQYF. The CDR3 DNA reads TGTGCCAGCAGCCCGCAATTGGGGGAGGCAGAGACACAAGAGACCCAGTACTTC. The chain recombines TRBV7-2 with TRBJ2-5, with a tentative D call TRBD2 (6 bases). The CDR3 is 18 residues long. V gave up 5 bases and J gave up 2 bases, with 24 bases separating them. Germline values: CDR1 SGHTA, CDR2 FQGNSA.